This T cell receptor (beta chain) was sequenced in a study of CD8+CD57+ T cells in acquired aplastic anemia. Whole-study context: Sorted CD4+ and CD8+ cells yielded roughly 3.5 ug of DNA on average.

Notes on the study in general: Patients versus controls showed no significant CD8+ Simpson's diversity difference.

CDR3 length: 16 amino acids. V was cut by 1 base and J by 8 bases, with 15 bases left in between. Patients who underwent sequencing had shown CD8+CD57+ cell expansion by flow cytometry. All participating patients were living with severe acquired aplastic anemia. It was genomic DNA that served as the template for profiling TCR beta VDJ and CDR3. TCRdb called the reads again in MiXCR, with one record for every CDR3 protein. The sample includes 75,000 to 100,000 distinct CDR3 sequences, 65% to 70% of them seen just once. For this clonotype: The antigen is unknown.

V is TRBV12-3 or TRBV12-4 and J is TRBJ1-6, with D maybe TRBD1 (5 bases). Sequencing was done on a sample of sorted CD4+, CD8+, or CD8+CD57+ T cells (not recorded which) from PBMCs. This sequence originates from a human donor with aplastic anemia. The DNA for the CDR3 is TGTGCCAGCAGTTTAGGCCCAGGGCTAGGCTATTCACCCCTCCACTTT. Encoded protein: CASSLGPGLGYSPLHF.